A selection of T cell receptor beta chains follows, all from one sample in a study of shared clonotypes between healthy human individuals. Measured with immunoSEQ multiplex PCR; TCRdb has only the in-frame clones, and not every one. The sample has 650,000 to 750,000 clones; 55% to 75% are singletons. The source material was memory CD4+ T cells sorted from blood. The receptor set was obtained from a woman younger than 45 in good health. Both conserved end residues are part of each CDR3. The D gene is left open where the match is weak. Size tells how often a clone was seen (once, few, many) or the class of an expanded clone, and some rows leave it out.

size,J,D,V,CDR3,DNA
.,TRBJ2-7,TRBD2,TRBV5-5,CASSPLGGTSYEQYF,TGTGCCAGCAGCCCCCTGGGGGGGACTTCCTACGAGCAGTACTTC
.,TRBJ1-4,.,TRBV28,CASSLRGGNEKLFF,TGTGCCAGCAGTTTAAGGGGAGGAAATGAAAAACTGTTTTTT
.,TRBJ2-5,TRBD2,TRBV5-4,CASSLGGLAGGLETQYF,TGTGCCAGCAGCCTCGGGGGACTAGCGGGAGGTTTGGAGACCCAGTACTTC
.,TRBJ2-1,.,TRBV5-1,CAFPTPVLLLQRSIWDEQFF,TGCGCCTTCCCAACCCCCGTCCTCCTCCTTCAGCGTTCCATTTGGGATGAGCAGTTCTTC
few,TRBJ2-2,.,TRBV15,CATSRDRGLITGELFF,TGTGCCACCAGCAGAGATCGGGGACTCATCACCGGGGAGCTGTTTTTT
few,TRBJ1-2,.,TRBV18,CASSPSGGSGSYGYTF,TGTGCCAGCTCACCAAGCGGTGGGTCTGGTTCGTATGGCTACACCTTC
.,TRBJ2-5,TRBD2,TRBV10-2,CASSDPGGGQETQYF,TGCGCCAGCAGTGATCCGGGAGGGGGCCAAGAGACCCAGTACTTC
.,TRBJ1-1,TRBD1,TRBV7-9,CASSLDAGTGRAFF,TGTGCCAGCAGCTTAGATGCCGGGACAGGGCGGGCTTTCTTT
.,TRBJ2-5,.,TRBV28,CASSPGQSQETQYF,TGTGCCAGCAGTCCCGGACAGTCCCAAGAGACCCAGTACTTC
.,TRBJ2-7,.,TRBV19,CASSRGVAGYEQYF,TGTGCCAGTAGTAGGGGGGTGGCTGGCTACGAGCAGTACTTC
few,TRBJ1-4,.,TRBV29-1,CSVGLPPENEKLFF,TGCAGCGTTGGGTTGCCTCCCGAAAATGAAAAACTGTTTTTT
.,TRBJ1-4,.,TRBV6-5,CASRRQQNEKLFF,TGTGCCAGCAGACGACAACAGAATGAAAAACTGTTTTTT
.,TRBJ1-5,TRBD1,TRBV30,CAWSPGGNQPQHF,TGTGCCTGGAGTCCAGGGGGAAATCAGCCCCAGCATTTT
.,TRBJ2-1,.,TRBV27,CASRKGYSYNEQFF,TGTGCCAGCAGAAAGGGGTACTCCTACAATGAGCAGTTCTTC
.,TRBJ1-5,.,TRBV9,CASSPGTLNQPQHF,TGTGCCAGCAGCCCCGGGACGCTAAACCAGCCCCAGCATTTT
.,TRBJ2-1,TRBD2,TRBV28,CASSSLAGGPGEQFF,TGTGCCAGCAGTTCACTAGCGGGAGGGCCGGGGGAGCAGTTCTTC